The rows below give T cell receptor beta chains drawn from one sample of a study of T-cell memory formation after mild COVID-19. MiXCR, applied by TCRdb to the 5' RACE reads, yields one record per CDR3 protein. The sample lists 350,000 or so distinct CDR3 sequences, 20% to 25% occurring once. Sequencing was done on a sample of PBMCs or a T cell subset sorted from them (not recorded which). The receptor source for this set is a man aged 18 to 30 who had mild COVID-19 (a few samples of this study predate the infection). Cell type and time point are not known. Each CDR3 is given with its conserved first and last residue. A D gene is named only where the DNA matches it firmly. A row's size may be missing; if present it is once, few, many or a size class.

abundance	j_gene	v_gene	d_gene	CDR3aa	CDR3nt
few	TRBJ2-2	TRBV12-3/TRBV12-4	NA	CASSFGGSQTGELFF	TGTGCCAGCAGTTTCGGCGGAAGTCAAACCGGGGAGCTGTTTTTT
few	TRBJ2-3	TRBV25-1	TRBD2	CASNLAAGTDTQYF	TGTGCCAGTAACCTAGCGGCTGGCACAGATACGCAGTATTTT
few	TRBJ2-7	TRBV7-3	TRBD2	CASSLGQSGGAYEQYF	TGTGCCAGCAGCCTCGGACAGAGCGGGGGGGCCTACGAGCAGTACTTC
NA	TRBJ1-2	TRBV28	NA	CASSIPQESGYTF	TGTGCCAGCAGTATCCCCCAGGAATCTGGCTACACCTTC
NA	TRBJ2-3	TRBV6-5	TRBD1	CASSRQGIRTDTQYF	TGTGCCAGCAGCCGACAGGGGATACGCACAGATACGCAGTATTTT
few	TRBJ2-1	TRBV7-2	NA	CASSIGVAGTNEQFF	TGTGCCAGCAGCATCGGCGTGGCAGGGACCAATGAGCAGTTCTTC
few	TRBJ1-2	TRBV10-3	TRBD1	CAISEGQGFLNYGYTF	TGTGCCATCAGTGAAGGACAGGGCTTTCTCAACTATGGCTACACCTTC
few	TRBJ2-1	TRBV7-2	TRBD2	CASSLVAGGPVEQFF	TGTGCCAGCAGCTTAGTAGCGGGGGGGCCAGTTGAGCAGTTCTTC
NA	TRBJ1-2	TRBV29-1	NA	CSVIDGAGYYGYTF	TGCAGCGTTATAGACGGCGCGGGGTACTATGGCTACACCTTC
NA	TRBJ2-3	TRBV10-3	TRBD1	CAINQGQGSDTQYF	TGTGCCATCAACCAAGGACAGGGGTCGGATACGCAGTATTTT
NA	TRBJ2-1	TRBV5-1	TRBD1	CASSPGQGAYNEQVF	TGCGCCAGCAGCCCTGGACAGGGGGCCTACAATGAGCAGGTCTTC
few	TRBJ2-7	TRBV25-1	TRBD1	CASNPTGTGSYEQYF	TGTGCCAGCAATCCGACCGGGACAGGCTCCTACGAGCAGTACTTC
many	TRBJ2-5	TRBV20-1	TRBD2	CSAGAGGQETQYF	TGCAGTGCAGGGGCGGGGGGGCAAGAGACCCAGTACTTC
few	TRBJ2-3	TRBV18	TRBD2	CASSQLAGRTDTQYF	TGTGCCAGCTCACAACTAGCGGGGCGCACAGATACGCAGTATTTT
few	TRBJ1-2	TRBV2	NA	CASSVQGSQGYTF	TGTGCCAGCAGTGTTCAGGGTTCGCAAGGCTACACCTTC
few	TRBJ1-4	TRBV12-3/TRBV12-4	NA	CASNFAGPNEKLFF	TGTGCCAGCAACTTTGCAGGGCCTAATGAAAAACTGTTTTTT
few	TRBJ1-1	TRBV3-1	NA	CASSQGGGTEAFF	TGTGCCAGCAGCCAAGGTGGAGGGACTGAAGCTTTCTTT
few	TRBJ2-2	TRBV6-5	NA	CASSYRVGTNTGELFF	TGTGCCAGCAGTTACCGGGTAGGGACGAACACCGGGGAGCTGTTTTTT
many	TRBJ2-1	TRBV7-2	TRBD2	CASSLGTSVYNEQFF	TGTGCCAGCAGCCTGGGGACTAGCGTGTACAATGAGCAGTTCTTC
few	TRBJ2-1	TRBV6-6	NA	CASSYERREQFF	TGTGCCAGCAGTTACGAGCGGCGTGAGCAGTTCTTC
NA	TRBJ2-7	TRBV24-1	NA	CATSDAGGEQYF	TGTGCCACCAGTGATGCGGGCGGCGAGCAGTACTTC
NA	TRBJ1-2	TRBV24-1	NA	CATSDRVYGYTF	TGTGCCACCAGTGATAGAGTCTATGGCTACACCTTC
few	TRBJ2-2	TRBV11-2	NA	CASSLVSYTGELFF	TGTGCCAGCAGCTTAGTTTCGTACACCGGGGAGCTGTTTTTT
NA	TRBJ1-2	TRBV5-1	NA	CASSLVFRDTKDYGYTF	TGCGCCAGCAGCTTGGTATTCCGGGACACAAAAGACTATGGCTACACCTTC
NA	TRBJ2-3	TRBV7-2	NA	CASSLLNTQYF	TGTGCCAGCAGCTTATTGAATACGCAGTATTTT
NA	TRBJ2-1	TRBV12-3/TRBV12-4	NA	CASSEGLYNEQFF	TGTGCCAGCAGCGAAGGACTATACAATGAGCAGTTCTTC
few	TRBJ1-1	TRBV29-1	NA	CSVEEPGLANTEAFF	TGCAGCGTTGAAGAACCGGGACTCGCGAACACTGAAGCTTTCTTT
many	TRBJ2-3	TRBV4-1	NA	CASSQAADTQYF	TGCGCCAGCAGCCAAGCGGCAGATACGCAGTATTTT
few	TRBJ2-1	TRBV27	TRBD2	CASGLEYYNEQFF	TGTGCCAGCGGACTAGAGTACTACAATGAGCAGTTCTTC
NA	TRBJ2-5	TRBV7-6	NA	CASSSQLTGGYQETQYF	TGTGCCAGCAGCTCCCAGCTGACCGGCGGGTACCAAGAGACCCAGTACTTC
few	TRBJ2-2	TRBV4-3	NA	CASSQDARQRANTGELFF	TGCGCCAGCAGCCAGGATGCCCGACAGAGAGCGAACACCGGGGAGCTGTTTTTT
NA	TRBJ2-5	TRBV11-2	NA	CASSEGNQETQYF	TGTGCCAGCAGCGAAGGGAACCAAGAGACCCAGTACTTC
NA	TRBJ2-2	TRBV10-3	NA	CAISESTLRETGELFF	TGTGCCATCAGTGAGTCAACATTAAGGGAAACCGGGGAGCTGTTTTTT
few	TRBJ2-1	TRBV4-1	TRBD1	CASSREDRVNNEQFF	TGCGCCAGCAGCCGAGAGGACAGGGTAAACAATGAGCAGTTCTTC
NA	TRBJ2-1	TRBV27	NA	CASRQIATSLEQFF	TGTGCCAGCAGGCAGATAGCGACGTCACTCGAGCAGTTCTTC
NA	TRBJ2-2	TRBV6-4	NA	CASSRVRDAGELFF	TGTGCCAGCAGTCGGGTCCGAGACGCCGGGGAGCTGTTTTTT
NA	TRBJ2-1	TRBV7-2	TRBD2	CASELTSGGFSEQFF	TGTGCCAGTGAGCTTACTAGCGGGGGCTTCTCTGAGCAGTTCTTC
many	TRBJ2-5	TRBV7-8	NA	CASSSTGWETQYF	TGTGCCAGCAGCTCAACAGGGTGGGAGACCCAGTACTTC
many	TRBJ1-1	TRBV2	NA	CASSERGGEKNTEAFF	TGTGCCAGCAGTGAAAGGGGGGGGGAAAAGAACACTGAAGCTTTCTTT
few	TRBJ2-2	TRBV24-1	TRBD2	CATSDSSGVAGELFF	TGTGCCACCAGTGACTCCAGCGGGGTCGCCGGGGAGCTGTTTTTT
NA	TRBJ1-1	TRBV18	NA	CASSPRWGTEAFF	TGTGCCAGCTCACCAAGGTGGGGGACTGAAGCTTTCTTT
few	TRBJ2-1	TRBV7-6	NA	CASSLGGRTNEQFF	TGTGCCAGCAGCTTAGGAGGCAGGACCAATGAGCAGTTCTTC
NA	TRBJ1-5	TRBV4-2	TRBD1	CASSQRMQGGQPQHF	TGTGCCAGCAGCCAAAGGATGCAGGGGGGTCAGCCCCAGCATTTT
few	TRBJ2-5	TRBV28	NA	CASLGASQRTQYF	TGTGCCAGCCTCGGTGCCAGCCAGCGGACCCAGTACTTC
few	TRBJ2-1	TRBV5-5	NA	CASSVREVAYNEQFF	TGTGCCAGCAGCGTCCGAGAAGTAGCCTACAATGAGCAGTTCTTC
few	TRBJ1-2	TRBV6-5	NA	CASSYSYETVYGYTF	TGTGCCAGCAGTTATAGCTACGAAACAGTCTATGGCTACACCTTC
NA	TRBJ1-1	TRBV27	NA	CASSPVGRMNTEAFF	TGTGCCAGCAGTCCCGTCGGACGGATGAACACTGAAGCTTTCTTT
few	TRBJ2-5	TRBV18	TRBD1	CASSPTQPGQGSGTQYF	TGTGCCAGCTCACCAACGCAACCGGGACAGGGGTCCGGGACCCAGTACTTC
NA	TRBJ1-1	TRBV6-6	NA	CASRVGTKNTEAFF	TGTGCCAGCAGGGTTGGAACGAAGAACACTGAAGCTTTCTTT
few	TRBJ1-6	TRBV20-1	NA	CSARDQSGNSPLHF	TGCAGTGCTAGAGATCAAAGTGGGAATTCACCCCTCCACTTT
few	TRBJ1-1	TRBV10-1	NA	CASSDKGRAEAFF	TGCGCCAGCAGTGATAAGGGGAGGGCTGAAGCTTTCTTT
NA	TRBJ1-2	TRBV20-1	NA	CSAGPPGNYGYTF	TGCAGTGCTGGTCCCCCAGGGAACTATGGCTACACCTTC
NA	TRBJ2-1	TRBV5-1	NA	CASSRDGEAYNEQFF	TGCGCCAGCAGCCGGGATGGGGAAGCTTACAATGAGCAGTTCTTC
NA	TRBJ1-1	TRBV5-1	NA	CASRPLNLQGGAEAFF	TGCGCCAGCCGGCCGTTAAACTTACAGGGAGGCGCTGAAGCTTTCTTT
few	TRBJ2-7	TRBV18	NA	CASSPLSDWSSYEQYF	TGTGCCAGCTCACCACTTTCCGACTGGAGCTCCTACGAGCAGTACTTC
NA	TRBJ2-1	TRBV6-2/TRBV6-3	TRBD1	CASSSWTGSGEQFF	TGTGCCAGCAGTTCGTGGACAGGGTCAGGGGAGCAGTTCTTC
NA	TRBJ2-7	TRBV4-3	NA	CASSQDSGVSYEQYF	TGCGCCAGCAGCCAAGATAGCGGTGTCTCCTACGAGCAGTACTTC
few	TRBJ1-1	TRBV7-8	NA	CASSLGSPSQNTEAFF	TGTGCCAGCAGCTTAGGTAGCCCTTCGCAGAACACTGAAGCTTTCTTT
few	TRBJ2-3	TRBV20-1	NA	CSASGGTQYF	TGCAGTGCTAGCGGCGGTACGCAGTATTTT